This entry features one TCR beta chain sequence. This specimen comes from a study of blood T cell repertoires in COVID-19. Background on the study: Some COVID-19 samples were acute and others convalescent; all came from the United States, Italy and Spain. PBMCs, B-cell-depleted T cells, or T cells provided the cDNA or gDNA that made up the material.

The CDR3 totals 13 residues. V lost 4 bases to trimming and J lost 0 bases; unmatched junction nucleotides: 3. The germline gives CDR1 SQVTM, CDR2 ANQGSEA. Recruited during active infection, patients (from Seattle) were subsequently followed longitudinally. As originally analysed: Amplification of reference gene primers provided the estimated nucleated cell counts. Method: immunoSEQ multiplex PCR; TCRdb's copy keeps in-frame clones and lacks some. The V and J calls and clone size were taken over from that table, and D and trimming were inferred from the DNA. Here the sample spans 270,000 or so clones, 86% being singletons.

Sequencing was performed on peripheral blood. The receptor was derived from a woman aged 25 to 39 with COVID-19, enrolled during active disease. The genes are TRBV29-1 and TRBJ2-7; 7 bases map to TRBD1. This CDR3 reads CSVVGQYSYEQYF. For the CDR3, the DNA is TGCAGCGTTGTGGGACAGTACTCCTACGAGCAGTACTTC.